The 9 T cell receptor beta chains below come from one sample, sequenced in a study of shared clonotypes between healthy human individuals. TCRdb's copy holds only in-frame clones and misses some; the assay was immunoSEQ multiplex PCR. The sample includes hundreds of thousands of clones, around 67% seen only once; the top ten take 8.5% to 12%. What was sequenced was memory CD4+ T cells sorted from blood. Subset in this sample: CD45RA-negative fraction. These receptors were taken from a man between 25 and 39 years old in good health.

The V and J genes are TRBV30 and TRBJ1-5, with D perhaps TRBD1 (5 bases). Germline V gene sequence: CDR1 GTSNPN, CDR2 SVGIG (reference sequence). The CDR3 runs 12 residues. The germline V and J ends were trimmed by 7 bases and 8 bases, with 15 bases remaining between them. CDR3 loop: CALGAGWEPQHF. For the CDR3, the DNA is TGTGCCTTAGGGGCCGGATGGGAGCCCCAGCATTTT.

The rearrangement links TRBV2 to TRBJ2-7; D remains unclear. CDR3 length: 13 amino acids. Trimming cost V 4 bases and J 1 base, with 8 bases left between them. CDR1 is SNHLY and CDR2 is FYNNEI in the germline V gene. The DNA of the CDR3 is TGTGCCAGCAGTGTAGCTGTTTCCTACGAGCAGTACTTC. Its protein is CASSVAVSYEQYF.

The chain employs TRBV7-9 and TRBJ1-1; possible D gene TRBD1, 6 bases. The CDR3 spans 16 residues. The V end was cut by 5 bases, the J end by 4 bases, with 20 bases between. Germline V gene sequence: CDR1 SEHNR, CDR2 FQNEAQ (reference sequence). For the CDR3, the DNA is TGTGCCAGCAGCCCCGGACAGAACGGTGGGGGCACTGAAGCTTTCTTT. This codes for CASSPGQNGGGTEAFF.

The V and J genes are TRBV5-6 and TRBJ1-3; unclear D gene. CDR1 and CDR2 (germline): SGHDT, YYEEEE. V was trimmed by 4 bases and J by 2 bases, leaving 7 bases between them. This CDR3 contains 13 residues. The CDR3 reads CASSLRAGNTIYF. The CDR3 bases are TGTGCCAGCAGCCTTCGGGCTGGAAACACCATATATTTT.

The rearrangement links TRBV9 to TRBJ2-7; TRBD2 agrees at 7 bases. V dropped 0 bases and J dropped 3; count of bases not matched to a gene: 6. The germline gives CDR1 SGDLS, CDR2 YYNGEE. The CDR3 contains 15 residues. Here the CDR3 DNA reads TGTGCCAGCAGCGTAGCCGGGACTACCGGCTACGAGCAGTACTTC. Its translation: CASSVAGTTGYEQYF.

This rearrangement joins TRBV5-6 to TRBJ1-4, with TRBD1 as a possible D gene (6 bases). In germline, CDR1 is SGHDT, CDR2 YYEEEE. This CDR3 has 15 amino acids. Trimming cost V 5 bases and J 0 bases, with 11 bases left between them. The CDR3 coding sequence is TGTGCCAGCAGTACGGCAGGGGCAACTAATGAAAAACTGTTTTTT. Its translation: CASSTAGATNEKLFF.

The gene calls are TRBV5-6 and TRBJ2-7; D assignment may be TRBD1 or TRBD2 (5 bases each). The V gene lost 4 bases and the J gene lost 2 bases, with 13 bases spanning the gap. Germline-derived CDR1 and CDR2 are SGHDT and YYEEEE. The CDR3 covers 14 residues. The CDR3 region is CASSLSGSPYEQYF. As DNA, the CDR3 is TGTGCCAGCAGCCTATCAGGGAGTCCCTACGAGCAGTACTTC.

This CDR3 reads CASSVRGTGGASEFF. The CDR3 DNA sequence: TGTGCCAGCAGTGTTAGGGGGACAGGGGGCGCTTCAGAGTTCTTC. The chain carries TRBV6-1 and TRBJ2-1, with TRBD1 identical over 12 bases. CDR1 is MNHNS and CDR2 is SASEGT in the germline V gene. V was clipped by 4 bases and J by 14 bases; unmatched bases: 12. This CDR3 region has 15 residues.

This clone was seen only once. V and J are TRBV5-1 and TRBJ2-1; D is undetermined. This CDR3 comprises 13 residues. The germline CDR1 and CDR2 sequences are SGHRS and YFSETQ. Trimming pared 0 bases from V and 6 bases from J, leaving 7 bases between. In DNA form, the CDR3 reads TGCGCCAGCAGCTTGGGAACGACCAATGAGCAGTTCTTC. Translating gives CASSLGTTNEQFF.